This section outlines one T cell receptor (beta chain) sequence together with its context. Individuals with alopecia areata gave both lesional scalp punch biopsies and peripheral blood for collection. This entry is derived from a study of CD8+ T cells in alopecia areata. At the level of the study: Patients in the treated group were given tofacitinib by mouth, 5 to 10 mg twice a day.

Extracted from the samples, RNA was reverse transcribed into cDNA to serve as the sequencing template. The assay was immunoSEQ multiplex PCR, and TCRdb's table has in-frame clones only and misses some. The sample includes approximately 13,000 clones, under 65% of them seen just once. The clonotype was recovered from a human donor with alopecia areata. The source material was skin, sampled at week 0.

CDR3 nucleotides: TGTGCCAGCTCAAAGTCAAACGAGCAGTACTTC. Translation gives CASSKSNEQYF. The gene calls are TRBV18 and TRBJ2-7; D unresolved. The germline V gene encodes CDR1 KGHSH and CDR2 LQKENI. This CDR3 comprises 11 residues. The V gene lost 5 bases and the J gene lost 5 bases, with 7 bases spanning the gap.